The present entry profiles one T cell receptor (beta chain) with its context. Its antigen is not identified. The sample is drawn from a study of OX40 agonist ivuxolimab in advanced cancers. Study-level information: Three patients showed partial responses: one hepatocellular carcinoma and two cutaneous melanoma cases.

Study results and limitations: Compared with CD4+, CD8+ T cells on average had more expanded clones. Among patients with partial responses at 0.1-3.0 mg/kg, clonal expansion was among the lowest.

Sampling of blood occurred at baseline, cycle 4 day 1, and cycle 7 day 1. This table comes from immunoSEQ multiplex PCR, and its TCRdb copy is limited to in-frame clones, with some not included. The sample shows fewer than 40,000 clones, over 60% of them seen only once. There are 16 residues in the CDR3. From germline, CDR1 is MNHNS and CDR2 SASEGT. V was clipped by 0 bases and J by 2 bases, with 12 bases between them. The specimen comprised CD4+ or CD8+ T cells sorted from blood, sampled in a trial of the OX40 agonist ivuxolimab. This clonotype originated in an adult with an advanced solid tumor such as melanoma, head and neck, liver or kidney cancer. The chain employs TRBV6-1 and TRBJ2-3, with D possibly TRBD1 on 5 matching bases. CDR3 bases: TGTGCCAGCAGTGAAGCGATCCAGGGATCCACAGATACGCAGTATTTT. Its translation is CASSEAIQGSTDTQYF.